The entry that follows covers one TCR beta chain sequence. The ends were cut back, 4 bases at V and 7 bases at J, with 17 bases in the middle. CDR3 length: 15 residues. Germline V gives CDR1 KGHSH, CDR2 LQKENI. How the authors handled the data: It was from reference gene primer amplification that nucleated cell counts were estimated. Sequenced by immunoSEQ multiplex PCR; TCRdb stores in-frame clones only, minus some. That table is the source of V, J and clone size, and D and trimming were worked out from the DNA. Of 260,000 or so clones in the sample, approximately 89% are singletons; the top ten hold more than 1%. This study enrolled people aged roughly 18 to 89 from about two dozen US geographic areas. Participants' reported clinical history set cohort assignment. This entry comes from a study of blood T cell repertoires in COVID-19. About the study: T cells, B-cell-depleted T cells, or PBMCs provided the cDNA or gDNA that served as material.

The sequenced sample consisted of PBMCs or T cells enriched from blood (not recorded which). V and J are TRBV18 and TRBJ2-1; maybe TRBD2 (6 bases). This TCR derives from a woman in her forties with acute COVID-19. The CDR3 DNA reads as TGTGCCAGCTCACTTAGACTAGACTCTCTGAATGAGCAGTTCTTC. Its protein product is CASSLRLDSLNEQFF.